Listed below are T cell receptor beta chains from one sample, sequenced in a study of CD8+CD57+ T cells in acquired aplastic anemia. TCRdb recomputed calls from the reads with MiXCR, one row per CDR3 protein. The repertoire holds approximately 190,000 distinct CDR3 sequences, 40% to 50% seen once, with over 7.5% in the top ten. Sequencing used sorted CD4+, CD8+, or CD8+CD57+ T cells (not recorded which) from PBMCs. Receptors originate from a human donor with aplastic anemia. Both conserved end residues are part of each CDR3. A D gene is named only where the DNA matches it firmly. Only part of the rows carry a size: once, few, many, or a class if the clone is expanded.

D	size	V	J	CDR3	DNA
TRBD1	few	TRBV11-3	TRBJ2-7	CASSLDRGQGYEQYF	TGTGCCAGCAGCTTAGATCGGGGACAGGGGTACGAGCAGTACTTC
NA	many	TRBV5-4	TRBJ1-6	CASSFGMGAGNSPLHF	TGTGCCAGCAGCTTTGGGATGGGGGCTGGTAATTCACCCCTCCACTTT
NA	many	TRBV10-3	TRBJ1-2	CAISESGRYGYTF	TGTGCCATCAGTGAGTCAGGGCGTTATGGCTACACCTTC
TRBD1	NA	TRBV19	TRBJ1-2	CASSKGGRGLVGYTF	TGTGCCAGTAGTAAAGGAGGCAGGGGGCTTGTTGGCTACACCTTC
TRBD2	NA	TRBV11-2	TRBJ2-1	CASSPKSGGLHEQFF	TGTGCCAGCAGCCCGAAAAGCGGGGGACTGCATGAGCAGTTCTTC
TRBD1	few	TRBV6-1	TRBJ1-1	CASSQQGGRLNTEAFF	TGTGCCAGCAGTCAACAGGGGGGTCGTCTGAACACTGAAGCTTTCTTT
NA	few	TRBV5-1	TRBJ2-7	CASSSTGSHEQYF	TGCGCCAGCAGTTCAACAGGGTCCCACGAGCAGTACTTC
TRBD1	NA	TRBV15	TRBJ2-1	CATSRVRTGGNEQFF	TGTGCCACCAGCAGAGTTAGGACAGGGGGCAATGAGCAGTTCTTC
TRBD2	many	TRBV11-2	TRBJ2-7	CASRDSGKSHEQYF	TGTGCCAGCAGAGATAGCGGGAAGTCCCACGAGCAGTACTTC
TRBD1	many	TRBV28	TRBJ2-5	CASSFGGQGLETQYF	TGTGCCAGCAGTTTCGGAGGACAGGGGCTTGAGACCCAGTACTTC
TRBD1	NA	TRBV19	TRBJ1-2	CASAGTGGRYGYTF	TGTGCCAGTGCCGGGACAGGGGGCCGCTATGGCTACACCTTC
TRBD1	few	TRBV10-3	TRBJ2-7	CAISTRDSGYEQYF	TGTGCCATCAGCACCCGGGACAGTGGGTACGAGCAGTACTTC
TRBD1	once	TRBV7-7	TRBJ2-5	CANNTETGPAQETQYF	TGTGCCAACAACACTGAGACAGGGCCGGCCCAAGAGACCCAGTACTTC
TRBD1	few	TRBV5-1	TRBJ2-7	CASSLRDRVCEQYF	TGCGCCAGCAGCCTGCGGGACAGGGTCTGCGAGCAGTACTTC
NA	few	TRBV11-1	TRBJ2-7	CASSLSPGPTPYEQYF	TGTGCCAGCAGCTTATCCCCGGGACCGACACCCTACGAGCAGTACTTC
NA	NA	TRBV29-1	TRBJ2-1	CSVEDPQVYNEQFF	TGCAGCGTTGAAGATCCCCAGGTTTACAATGAGCAGTTCTTC
NA	few	TRBV7-8	TRBJ2-7	CASSLANRRDEQYF	TGTGCCAGCAGCTTAGCCAATCGACGGGACGAGCAGTACTTC
TRBD1	many	TRBV16	TRBJ2-7	CASSQPDRGQGEQYF	TGTGCCAGCAGCCAACCCGACAGGGGGCAAGGCGAGCAGTACTTC
TRBD1	many	TRBV19	TRBJ1-1	CASSDTGGRTEAFF	TGTGCCAGTAGTGATACAGGGGGCAGGACTGAAGCTTTCTTT
NA	NA	TRBV20-1	TRBJ2-1	CSASGSTNEQFF	TGCAGTGCTAGCGGGAGTACAAATGAGCAGTTCTTC
NA	NA	TRBV7-2	TRBJ2-5	CASSLAKKETQYF	TGTGCCAGCAGCTTAGCAAAGAAAGAGACCCAGTACTTC
NA	NA	TRBV19	TRBJ1-4	CASQGTATNEKLFF	TGTGCCAGTCAGGGTACCGCAACTAATGAAAAACTGTTTTTT
TRBD1	NA	TRBV10-3	TRBJ1-5	CAIGGREQGDQPQHF	TGTGCCATCGGGGGTAGGGAACAGGGGGATCAGCCCCAGCATTTT
NA	NA	TRBV10-3	TRBJ2-1	CAISGISGVNEQFF	TGTGCCATCAGTGGGATTAGCGGAGTGAATGAGCAGTTCTTC
NA	many	TRBV6-6	TRBJ2-7	CASSYRGAYSYEQYF	TGTGCCAGCAGTTATCGAGGGGCGTACTCCTACGAGCAGTACTTC